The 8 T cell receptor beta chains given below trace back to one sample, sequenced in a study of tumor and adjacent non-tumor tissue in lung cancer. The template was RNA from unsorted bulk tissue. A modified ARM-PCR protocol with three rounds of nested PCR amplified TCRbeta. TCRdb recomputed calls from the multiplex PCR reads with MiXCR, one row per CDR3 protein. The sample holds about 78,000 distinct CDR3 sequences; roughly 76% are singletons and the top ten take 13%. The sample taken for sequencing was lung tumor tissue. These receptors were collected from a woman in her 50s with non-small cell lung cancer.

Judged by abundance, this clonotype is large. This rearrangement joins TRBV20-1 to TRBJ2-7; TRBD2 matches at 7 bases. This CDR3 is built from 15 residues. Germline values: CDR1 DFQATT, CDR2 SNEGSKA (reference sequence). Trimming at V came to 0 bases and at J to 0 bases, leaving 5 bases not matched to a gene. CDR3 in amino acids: CSARDTGGGSYEQYF. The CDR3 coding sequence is TGCAGTGCTAGAGATACCGGCGGGGGCTCCTACGAGCAGTACTTC.

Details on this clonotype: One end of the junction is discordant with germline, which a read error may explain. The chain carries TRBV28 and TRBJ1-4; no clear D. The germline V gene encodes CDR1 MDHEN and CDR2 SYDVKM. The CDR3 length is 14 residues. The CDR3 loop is CASSRDATNEKLFF. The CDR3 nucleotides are TGTGCCAGCAGTAGGGATGCAACTAATGAAAAACTATTTTTT.

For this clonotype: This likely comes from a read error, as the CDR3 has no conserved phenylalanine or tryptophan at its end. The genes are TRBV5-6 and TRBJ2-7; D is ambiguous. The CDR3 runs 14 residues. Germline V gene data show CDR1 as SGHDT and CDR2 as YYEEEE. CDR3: CASSLIKSNYEQYL. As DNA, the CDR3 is TGTGCTAGCAGCTTGATCAAGAGCAACTACGAGCAGTACTTA.

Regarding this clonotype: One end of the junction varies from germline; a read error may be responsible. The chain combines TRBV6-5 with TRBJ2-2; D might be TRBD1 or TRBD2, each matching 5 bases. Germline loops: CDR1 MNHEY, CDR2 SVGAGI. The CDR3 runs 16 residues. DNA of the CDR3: TGTGCCAGCAGCCTCCGACAGTTCGCGAACACCAGGGAGTTGTTTTTT. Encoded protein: CASSLRQFANTRELFF.

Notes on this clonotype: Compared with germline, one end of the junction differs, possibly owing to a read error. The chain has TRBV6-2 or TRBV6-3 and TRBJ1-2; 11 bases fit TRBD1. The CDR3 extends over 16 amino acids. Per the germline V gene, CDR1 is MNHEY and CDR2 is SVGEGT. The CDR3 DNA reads TGTGCCGGCAGTTACATTGCGGACAGGGGGCACTATGGTTACACCTTC. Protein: CAGSYIADRGHYGYTF.

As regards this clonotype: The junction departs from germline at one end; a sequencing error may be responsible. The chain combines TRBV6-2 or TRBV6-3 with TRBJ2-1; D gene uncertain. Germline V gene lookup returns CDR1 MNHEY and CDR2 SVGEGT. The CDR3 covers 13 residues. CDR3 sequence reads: CASSYNSYNEQIF. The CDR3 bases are TGTGCCAGCAGTTACAACAGCTACAATGAACAGATCTTC.

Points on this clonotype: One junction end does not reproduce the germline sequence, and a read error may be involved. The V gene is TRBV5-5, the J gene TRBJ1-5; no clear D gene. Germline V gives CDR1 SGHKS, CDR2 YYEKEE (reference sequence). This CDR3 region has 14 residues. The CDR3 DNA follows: TGTACCAGCAGCGGGCGGGATTTCGTCCAGCCCCAGCATTTT. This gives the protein CTSSGRDFVQPQHF.

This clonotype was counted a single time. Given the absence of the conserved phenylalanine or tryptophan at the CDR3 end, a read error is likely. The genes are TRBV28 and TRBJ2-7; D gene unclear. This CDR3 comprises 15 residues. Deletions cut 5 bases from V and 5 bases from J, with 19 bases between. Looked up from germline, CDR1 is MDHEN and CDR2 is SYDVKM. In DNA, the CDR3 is TGTGCCAGCAGTCCCCCAGGTTTAGGGTACGACGAGCAGTACATC. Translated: CASSPPGLGYDEQYI.